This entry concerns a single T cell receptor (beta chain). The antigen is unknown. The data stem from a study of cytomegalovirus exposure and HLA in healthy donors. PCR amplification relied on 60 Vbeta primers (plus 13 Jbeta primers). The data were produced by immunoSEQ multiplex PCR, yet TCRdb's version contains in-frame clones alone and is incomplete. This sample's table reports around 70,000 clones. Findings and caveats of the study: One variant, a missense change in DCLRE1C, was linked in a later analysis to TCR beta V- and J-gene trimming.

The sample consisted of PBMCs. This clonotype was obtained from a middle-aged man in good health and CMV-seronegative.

This chain's CDR3 is CASSLSAGVVGDTQYF. The CDR3 DNA sequence: TGCGCCAGCAGCTTGTCGGCGGGAGTAGTAGGAGATACGCAGTATTTT. J is TRBJ2-3 and V is TRBV5-1; 7 bases line up with TRBD2. Germline V gene lookup returns CDR1 SGHRS and CDR2 YFSETQ. The CDR3 has 16 residues. V dropped 1 base and J dropped 5; count of bases not matched to a gene: 10.